This record covers a single T cell receptor (beta chain). Additional DNA sequences in this sample encode the identical CDR3. The data were obtained in a study of blood T cell repertoires in COVID-19. The wider study: Some COVID-19 samples were acute and others convalescent; all came from the United States, Italy and Spain. Sample material is recorded as cDNA or gDNA derived from T cells, B-cell-depleted T cells, or PBMCs.

The CDR3 is 13 residues long. Trimming removed 3 bases from V and 11 bases from J; junction bases left unmatched: 9. Authors' processing steps: Amplification with reference gene primers provided the estimates of nucleated cell counts. TCRdb's table, derived via immunoSEQ multiplex PCR, lists solely in-frame clones and lacks some. V, J and clone size were drawn from that table, and D and trimming were deduced from the DNA. Counted here are approximately 93,000 clones, 72% occurring once; the ten biggest clones make up roughly an eighth. This TCR came from a woman of 80 years or more with acute or convalescent COVID-19. The source material was peripheral blood. The V gene is TRBV12-3 or TRBV12-4, the J gene TRBJ1-1, with 7 bases lining up with TRBD1. For the CDR3, the DNA is TGTGCCAGCAGTTTGGACAGGACATTATACGCTTTCTTT. As protein: CASSLDRTLYAFF.